These 24 T cell receptor beta chains were all obtained from the same sample, sequenced in a study of T cell repertoires in cytomegalovirus infection. A single record per CDR3 protein comes from TCRdb applying MiXCR to the reads. Of about 250,000 distinct CDR3 sequences listed, over 9% were seen once; the top ten hold approximately 1.8%. The sample taken for sequencing was PBMCs. These receptors were taken from a human donor in good health (CMV status not recorded). Some clones in this sample may be carry-over from other donors' samples.

At least ten counts were recorded for this clonotype. CDR3 DNA sequence: TGTGCCAGCAGGGAGACAGGTCAGGTCTATGGCTACACCTTC. It encodes CASRETGQVYGYTF. This rearrangement joins TRBV2 to TRBJ1-2, with D possibly matching TRBD1 (6 bases). The CDR3 is 14 amino acids. In germline, CDR1 is SNHLY, CDR2 FYNNEI. Trimming cost V 6 bases and J 4 bases, with 15 bases left between them.

This clonotype occurred a few times. This chain links TRBV14 with TRBJ2-3; maybe TRBD1 (6 bases). The CDR3 contains 16 residues. The V and J ends lost 0 bases and 2 bases respectively, with 12 bases between them. CDR1 and CDR2 (germline): SGHDN, FVKESK. CDR3 region: CASSQDKWTATDTQYF. The DNA for the CDR3 is TGTGCCAGCAGCCAAGACAAATGGACAGCCACAGATACGCAGTATTTT. The complete variable domain, with remaining parts taken from reference TRBV14 and TRBJ2-3, reads EAGVTQFPSHSVIEKGQTVTLRCDPISGHDNLYWYRRVMGKEIKFLLHFVKESKQDESGMPNNRFLAERTGGTYSTLKVQPAELEDSGVYFCASSQDKWTATDTQYFGPGTRLTVL.

This chain joins TRBV4-1 and TRBJ2-3, with 11 bases identical to TRBD2. Germline trimming cut 4 bases from V and 2 bases from J; bases unmatched to any gene: 8. Germline assignment: CDR1 MGHRA and CDR2 YSYEKL. This CDR3 is built from 17 residues. CDR3 in DNA: TGCGCCAGCAGCCCCGCAGGTAGCGGGGGGGCCACAGATACGCAGTATTTT. Protein product: CASSPAGSGGATDTQYF.

At least ten counts were recorded for this clonotype. The rearrangement joins TRBV7-3 to TRBJ2-2, with 14 bases fitting TRBD2. The CDR3 is 18 residues long. Trimming took 1 base from V and 3 from J; bases not matched to a gene: 4. Germline V CDR1 and CDR2: SGHTA, FQGTGA. CDR3 sequence reads: CASSLRGLAGVHTGELFF. The CDR3 nucleotides are TGTGCCAGCAGCTTAAGGGGACTAGCGGGGGTACACACCGGGGAGCTGTTTTTT.

This clonotype has at least ten counts. The V and J genes are TRBV7-2 and TRBJ1-1; 10 nucleotides align to TRBD1. The V segment lost 6 bases and the J segment 4 bases; nucleotides outside the gene matches: 8. This CDR3 region has 15 residues. Germline CDR1 SGHTA, CDR2 FQGNSA. The CDR3 spells CASSFDRGPRTEAFF. CDR3 nucleotides: TGTGCCAGCAGTTTCGACAGGGGGCCGCGCACTGAAGCTTTCTTT.

This clonotype was observed a handful of times. The CDR3 spells CASSYSPEGEKLFF. CDR3 DNA: TGTGCCAGCAGTTACTCCCCGGAGGGGGAAAAACTGTTTTTT. The rearrangement links TRBV6-1 to TRBJ1-4, with D possibly matching TRBD1 (5 bases). Per the germline V gene, CDR1 is MNHNS and CDR2 is SASEGT. Trimming took 5 bases from V and 8 from J, leaving 15 bases between them. The CDR3 runs 14 residues.

This clonotype was picked up many times. This chain joins TRBV11-2 and TRBJ1-1; no clear D. Between the trimmed V and J ends, which lost 0 bases and 0 bases, there was a span of 5 bases. The CDR3 is 14 residues long. The V gene's germline CDR1 is SGHAT and CDR2 FQNNGV. CDR3 bases: TGTGCCAGCAGCTTAGAACGAGTGAACACTGAAGCTTTCTTT. This gives the protein CASSLERVNTEAFF.

Ten or more counts support this clonotype. This chain joins TRBV7-8 and TRBJ2-1; 8 nucleotides line up with TRBD1. Looked up from germline, CDR1 is SGHVS and CDR2 is FQNEAQ. The CDR3 extends over 16 amino acids. Trimming removed 3 bases from V and 11 bases from J; junction bases left unmatched: 15. CDR3 nucleotide sequence: TGTGCCAGCAGCTTGAGGCAGGGGGCGCTTATTACCCAGCAGTTCTTC. This codes for CASSLRQGALITQQFF.

This clonotype was picked up many times. This chain uses TRBV7-9 with TRBJ2-3; TRBD2 matches 7 bases. The germline CDR1 and CDR2 sequences are SEHNR and FQNEAQ (reference sequence). Trimming took 5 bases from V and 2 from J; bases not matched to a gene: 7. The CDR3 covers 15 residues. This CDR3 is CASSTGGFNTDTQYF. The CDR3 DNA reads TGTGCCAGCAGCACGGGGGGATTTAACACAGATACGCAGTATTTT.

The DNA of the CDR3 is TGTGCCAGTAGACCTACCCAGGCCGGTCAGCCCCAGCATTTT. Its translation is CASRPTQAGQPQHF. The chain employs TRBV19 and TRBJ1-5; D gene ambiguous. Trimming pared 6 bases from V and 6 bases from J, leaving 15 bases between. Germline CDR1 and CDR2: LNHDA and SQIVND (reference sequence). The CDR3 runs 14 residues.

Only a few counts were recorded for this clonotype. This chain joins TRBV7-9 and TRBJ2-7, with D maybe TRBD1 (5 bases). The V end lost 2 bases, the J end lost 2 bases, and 19 bases lay between the germline ends. In germline, CDR1 is SEHNR, CDR2 FQNEAQ (reference sequence). CDR3 length equals 17 residues. The CDR3 DNA is TGTGCCAGCAGCTTAAGGAGAGGAATGGACACAGCCTACGAGCAGTACTTC. It is translated as CASSLRRGMDTAYEQYF.

This clonotype was counted many times. The rearrangement joins TRBV7-2 to TRBJ1-2; 7 nucleotides line up with TRBD1. V was clipped by 4 bases and J by 2 bases; unmatched bases: 4. CDR3 length: 14 amino acids. Germline loops: CDR1 SGHTA, CDR2 FQGNSA. CDR3 DNA: TGTGCCAGCAGCTGGGGGACAGCCAACTATGGCTACACCTTC. Translating it yields CASSWGTANYGYTF.

This clonotype was detected only a few times. The chain carries TRBV29-1 and TRBJ2-3; D unresolved. CDR1 SQVTM and CDR2 ANQGSEA come from the germline V gene. This CDR3 comprises 12 residues. With 7 bases removed from V and 2 bases from J, the gap between germline ends came to 10 bases. The DNA for the CDR3 is TGCAGCGGGGGTACCTACACAGATACGCAGTATTTT. The encoded protein is CSGGTYTDTQYF.

CDR3 bases: TGTGCCAGTAGCTTTAACGGGGGCAGGGATCAGCCCCAGCATTTT. This translates into CASSFNGGRDQPQHF. This rearrangement joins TRBV19 to TRBJ1-5; D is perhaps TRBD1 (6 bases). Germline values: CDR1 LNHDA, CDR2 SQIVND (reference sequence). This CDR3 is 15 amino acids long. Deletions cut 6 bases from V and 5 bases from J, with 17 bases between.

The rearrangement links TRBV29-1 to TRBJ2-1; D gene unclear. Germline V gene sequence: CDR1 SQVTM, CDR2 ANQGSEA. CDR3 length: 11 residues. V shed 4 bases and J shed 5 bases, with 6 bases lying between them. The CDR3 protein is CSVGKDNEQFF. As DNA, the CDR3 is TGCAGCGTTGGGAAAGACAATGAGCAGTTCTTC.

The chain couples TRBV29-1 to TRBJ1-1; a weak D match, TRBD1 (5 bases). Germline V gene sequence: CDR1 SQVTM, CDR2 ANQGSEA. This CDR3 region has 13 residues. Trimming shortened V by 4 bases and J by 5 bases, and 14 bases separated the two germline ends. Here the CDR3 DNA reads TGCAGCGTTGGAGCAGGGAGGTGGACTGAAGCTTTCTTT. It encodes CSVGAGRWTEAFF.

The table lists this clonotype with a few counts. This rearrangement joins TRBV28 to TRBJ1-2, with D possibly matching TRBD1 (6 bases). Germline-derived CDR1 and CDR2 are MDHEN and SYDVKM. The CDR3 consists of 11 residues. Between the trimmed V and J ends, which lost 9 bases and 3 bases, there was a span of 8 bases. CDR3 sequence (DNA): TGTGCCAGTGGACAGTACTATGGCTACACCTTC. It translates to CASGQYYGYTF.

The sample holds a few counts of this clonotype. The rearrangement joins TRBV9 to TRBJ2-3; 9 bases map to TRBD1. Trimming took 0 bases from V and 5 from J; bases not matched to a gene: 4. The CDR3 consists of 15 residues. Germline-derived CDR1 and CDR2 are SGDLS and YYNGEE. The DNA for the CDR3 is TGTGCCAGCAGCGTAGGGACAGGGGAGGAAGATACGCAGTATTTT. Protein: CASSVGTGEEDTQYF.

At least ten counts were recorded for this clonotype. This sequence joins TRBV6-1 and TRBJ1-1, with D unclear. This CDR3 comprises 12 residues. From germline, CDR1 is MNHNS and CDR2 SASEGT. V lost 8 bases and J lost 4, with 11 bases in between. CDR3 nucleotide sequence: TGTGCCAGCGGACCTGAGTTCACTGAAGCTTTCTTT. It is translated as CASGPEFTEAFF.

The sample holds many counts of this clonotype. The chain links TRBV7-2 to TRBJ2-7; TRBD2 matches 8 bases. V lost 1 base and J lost 5; bases outside the gene matches: 7. CDR1 SGHTA and CDR2 FQGNSA come from the germline V gene. The CDR3 length is 15 residues. In nucleotides, the CDR3 is TGTGCCAGCAGCTTAGAAGCGGGAGCTGGCAACGAGCAGTACTTC. Translated: CASSLEAGAGNEQYF. Full variable domain (rest looked up from reference TRBV7-2 and TRBJ2-7): GAGVSQSPSNKVTEKGKDVELRCDPISGHTALYWYRQSLGQGLEFLIYFQGNSAPDKSGLPSDRFSAERTGGSVSTLTIQRTQQEDSAVYLCASSLEAGAGNEQYFGPGTRLTVT.

This sequence joins TRBV5-4 and TRBJ2-1, with a possible D match to TRBD2 (6 bases). Trimming removed 4 bases from V and 0 bases from J, with 11 bases in between. Germline V gene data show CDR1 as SGHNT and CDR2 as YYREEE (reference sequence). The CDR3 is made up of 15 amino acids. CDR3 coding DNA: TGTGCCAGCAGCACGGAGGGCTTCTCCTACAATGAGCAGTTCTTC. This encodes CASSTEGFSYNEQFF. Variable domain in full (rest from reference TRBV5-4 and TRBJ2-1): ETGVTQSPTHLIKTRGQQVTLRCSSQSGHNTVSWYQQALGQGPQFIFQYYREEENGRGNFPPRFSGLQFPNYSSELNVNALELDDSALYLCASSTEGFSYNEQFFGPGTRLTVL.

Ten or more counts support this clonotype. The V gene is TRBV6-2 or TRBV6-3, the J gene TRBJ1-5, with D perhaps matching TRBD1 (6 bases). V lost 4 bases and J lost 4, with 14 bases in between. CDR3 length: 15 amino acids. Germline V gene lookup returns CDR1 MNHEY and CDR2 SVGEGT. This CDR3 is CASSSQGTTNQPQHF. Here the CDR3 DNA reads TGTGCCAGCAGTTCCCAGGGGACGACAAATCAGCCCCAGCATTTT.

Ten or more counts support this clonotype. The rearrangement joins TRBV5-4 to TRBJ1-1; 9 nucleotides match TRBD1. Germline V gene sequence: CDR1 SGHNT, CDR2 YYREEE (reference sequence). This CDR3 is 15 amino acids long. J gave up 5 bases and V 1 base, and 6 bases lay outside the gene matches. The CDR3 here is CASSLPGQGMTEAFF. Written as DNA, the CDR3 is TGTGCCAGCAGCTTGCCCGGACAGGGGATGACTGAAGCTTTCTTT.

This clonotype has at least ten counts. The rearrangement uses TRBV28 and TRBJ2-1, with TRBD2 as a possible D gene (6 bases). The CDR3 sequence is 16 residues long. Germline assignment: CDR1 MDHEN and CDR2 SYDVKM. Trimming took off 1 base at V and 5 bases at J, with 15 bases between the two ends. Here the CDR3 reads CASSLSLAFQNNEQFF. As DNA, the CDR3 is TGTGCCAGCAGTTTATCCCTAGCGTTTCAGAACAATGAGCAGTTCTTC. The variable domain in full, completed from reference TRBV28 and TRBJ2-1, reads DVKVTQSSRYLVKRTGEKVFLECVQDMDHENMFWYRQDPGLGLRLIYFSYDVKMKEKGDIPEGYSVSREKKERFSLILESASTNQTSMYLCASSLSLAFQNNEQFFGPGTRLTVL.